This is a list of T cell receptor beta chains from one sample in a study of blood T cells in healthy people across ages. TCRdb re-called the 5' RACE reads with MiXCR, one entry per CDR3 protein. Altogether fewer than 1.5 million distinct CDR3 sequences are present, roughly 40% being singletons, with the ten largest covering 7.9%. The sequenced sample was blood. All receptors derive from a woman aged 18-29 years in good health. Each CDR3 is given with its conserved first and last residue. The order of the fields is clone size, D gene, V gene, J gene, CDR3 DNA, CDR3 protein. D genes are given only for firm matches. Part of the rows lack a size; the others show once, few, many or a class for expanded clones.

few	-	TRBV21-1	TRBJ2-7	TGTGCCAGCATGACAGGCTCCTACGAGCAGTACTTC	CASMTGSYEQYF
few	TRBD1	TRBV3-1	TRBJ1-1	TGTGCCAGCAGCCAACACGCAGGGGGCGTCACTGAAGCTTTCTTT	CASSQHAGGVTEAFF
-	-	TRBV20-1	TRBJ1-2	TGCAGTGCTAGTACGCAGGGGACCCTAGGCTACACCTTC	CSASTQGTLGYTF
-	-	TRBV20-1	TRBJ1-6	TGCAGTGCTAGAGAGCTGGCGGCAAATTCACCCCTCCACTTT	CSARELAANSPLHF
-	-	TRBV15	TRBJ1-2	TGTGCCACCAGCAGAGATCAGGTGTGGGGCTACACCTTC	CATSRDQVWGYTF
-	TRBD1	TRBV6-4	TRBJ1-6	TGTGCCAGCAGTGACACCAGGGGGAATTCACCCCTCCACTTT	CASSDTRGNSPLHF
few	-	TRBV5-1	TRBJ1-2	TGCGCCAGCAGCGGAGCAGCGACGGAGGGGAATGGCTACACCTTC	CASSGAATEGNGYTF
-	TRBD1	TRBV20-1	TRBJ1-2	TGCAGTGCTAAATCACAGGGGGGGAACTATGGCTACACCTTC	CSAKSQGGNYGYTF
-	-	TRBV6-5	TRBJ1-1	TGTGCCAGCAGTTACCGTTCGGGCGCTACGGGGACTGAAGCTTTCTTT	CASSYRSGATGTEAFF
-	TRBD2	TRBV10-1	TRBJ2-5	TGCGCCAGCAGTGACCTGGCTAGCGGGGGAAGAGAGACCCAGTACTTC	CASSDLASGGRETQYF
-	TRBD1	TRBV5-1	TRBJ2-7	TGCGCCAGCAGGTGGGACAGCTACAATGAGCAGTACTTC	CASRWDSYNEQYF
few	-	TRBV7-2	TRBJ1-2	TGTGCCAGCAGCTTATCGGGGTTCTCCTATGGCTACACCTTC	CASSLSGFSYGYTF
-	TRBD1	TRBV4-1	TRBJ2-3	TGCGCCAGCAGCCAAATAGGACAGGGGATTCCAGATACGCAGTATTTT	CASSQIGQGIPDTQYF
-	TRBD2	TRBV19	TRBJ2-7	TGTGCCAGTAGTATCCGGCGGGAGAACGAGCAGTACTTC	CASSIRRENEQYF
few	-	TRBV12-3/TRBV12-4	TRBJ1-1	TGTGCCAGCGTTCAGGGGCGGGACACTGAAGCTTTCTTT	CASVQGRDTEAFF
-	TRBD2	TRBV6-1	TRBJ2-1	TGTGCCAGCAGTGCGGCTAGCGGGGACTGCAATGAGCAGTTCTTC	CASSAASGDCNEQFF
-	-	TRBV12-3/TRBV12-4	TRBJ2-3	TGTGCCAGCAGTTACGGTCCGGCCCCAGATACGCAGTATTTT	CASSYGPAPDTQYF
-	-	TRBV6-6	TRBJ1-4	TGTGCCAGCAGTTACAACACCGCAACTAATGAAAAACTGTTTTTT	CASSYNTATNEKLFF
-	TRBD1	TRBV12-3/TRBV12-4	TRBJ1-4	TGTGCCAGCAGTCCGACCGGGACAGAAAGTAATGAAAAACTGTTTTTT	CASSPTGTESNEKLFF
-	-	TRBV20-1	TRBJ1-4	TGCAGTGCTAGAGGGCGGTGGGCAACTAATGAAAAACTGTTTTTT	CSARGRWATNEKLFF